Below, 32 T cell receptor beta chains from the same sample are listed, as sequenced in a study of CD8 T cells in ankylosing spondylitis. In TCRdb, the 5' RACE reads were re-called with MiXCR into one record per CDR3 protein. The sample contains roughly 250,000 distinct CDR3 sequences, around 7.8% of which appear only once. The sample was blood, either unsorted or a sorted T cell fraction (not recorded which). The receptors were gathered from a male donor with ankylosing spondylitis or in good health (not recorded which).

This clonotype was recorded many times. The rearrangement joins TRBV25-1 to TRBJ2-7, with D unresolved. V lost 1 base and J 3 bases, leaving 13 bases between the germline ends. CDR3 length: 15 residues. CDR1 is MGHDK and CDR2 is SYGVNS in the germline V gene. The chain's CDR3 is CASSESLDGYYEQYF. The CDR3 bases are TGTGCCAGCAGTGAATCGTTAGACGGCTACTACGAGCAGTACTTC.

The sample holds many counts of this clonotype. J is TRBJ2-2 and V is TRBV5-1; D is unclear. Trimming left V 4 bases short and J 1 base short, with 11 bases between. Germline lookup yields CDR1 SGHRS and CDR2 YFSETQ. CDR3 length: 15 amino acids. CDR3 bases: TGCGCCAGCAGCCCGAGATGGGGGAACACCGGGGAGCTGTTTTTT. This encodes CASSPRWGNTGELFF.

This chain uses TRBV30 with TRBJ2-1; D uncertain. With 2 bases removed from V and 7 bases from J, the gap between germline ends came to 12 bases. Germline V gene sequence: CDR1 GTSNPN, CDR2 SVGIG (reference sequence). The CDR3 has 13 residues. CDR3 bases: TGTGCCTGGAGTATTGGGTGGACGAATGAGCAGTTCTTC. Its protein is CAWSIGWTNEQFF.

In this sample, this clonotype turned up once. A much larger clone lies one base from this, so it may be a read error. The rearrangement uses TRBV12-3 or TRBV12-4 and TRBJ2-7, with D tentatively TRBD1 (6 bases). The CDR3 runs to 14 residues. The CDR3 reads CASSRPGQTYERYF. The CDR3 DNA sequence: TGTGCCAGCTCTCGACCGGGACAAACTTACGAGCGGTACTTC.

This clonotype was detected many times. This chain links TRBV20-1 with TRBJ1-5, with D hard to call. Germline assignment: CDR1 DFQATT and CDR2 SNEGSKA (reference sequence). The CDR3 extends over 14 amino acids. V gave up 3 bases and J gave up 5 bases, with 14 bases separating them. Written as DNA, the CDR3 is TGCAGTGCTAGGGGATGGGGAGTAGATCAGCCCCAGCATTTT. Translated, it gives CSARGWGVDQPQHF.

The table lists this clonotype with many counts. This chain links TRBV6-2 or TRBV6-3 with TRBJ1-1; D remains unclear. The germline CDR1 and CDR2 sequences are MNHEY and SVGEGT. Trimming pared 7 bases from V and 11 bases from J, leaving 29 bases between. The CDR3 runs to 16 residues. The CDR3 loop reads CASIKGGFGTIETAFF. The CDR3 nucleotides are TGTGCCAGCATCAAGGGTGGGTTCGGAACAATTGAGACGGCTTTCTTT.

J is TRBJ2-1 and V is TRBV20-1, with D perhaps given as TRBD1 or TRBD2 (5 bases each). Deletions cut 5 bases from V and 5 bases from J, with 16 bases between. Germline V gives CDR1 DFQATT, CDR2 SNEGSKA (reference sequence). This CDR3 spans 14 amino acids. The CDR3 nucleotides read TGCAGTGCTCCCGGACTCCGGGGCGACAATGAGCAGTTCTTC. Encoded protein: CSAPGLRGDNEQFF.

This clonotype appeared many times. V usage is TRBV10-3 and J usage is TRBJ2-7, with D hard to call. This CDR3 has 12 residues. Per the germline V gene, CDR1 is ENHRY and CDR2 is SYGVKD. V lost 3 bases and J lost 3, with 6 bases in between. The CDR3 reads CAISDQSYEQYF. The CDR3 DNA sequence: TGTGCCATCAGTGACCAGAGCTACGAGCAGTACTTC.

This clonotype was recorded many times. The chain couples TRBV20-1 to TRBJ2-1; unclear D gene. This CDR3 region has 15 residues. Germline CDR1 reads DFQATT; CDR2 reads SNEGSKA (reference sequence). The V end was cut by 0 bases, the J end by 2 bases, with 11 bases between. The CDR3 nucleotides are TGCAGTGCTAGAGATTCGGAAGAAGCCTACAATGAGCAGTTCTTC. This encodes CSARDSEEAYNEQFF.

This clonotype was counted ten times or more. The CDR3 coding sequence is TGTGCCAGCAGCGACAGGGGGCAGGACACTGAAGCTTTCTTT. Its translation is CASSDRGQDTEAFF. The chain is built from TRBV9 and TRBJ1-1, with 9 nucleotides matching TRBD1. J lost 3 bases, V lost 3 bases, and 3 bases had no gene match. CDR1 is SGDLS and CDR2 is YYNGEE in the germline V gene. This CDR3 has 14 residues.

This clonotype has at least ten counts. The V and J genes are TRBV7-9 and TRBJ2-1; D gene uncertain. Trimming left V 5 bases short and J 4 bases short, with 9 bases between. The CDR3 contains 13 residues. The germline CDR1 and CDR2 sequences are SEHNR and FQNEAQ (reference sequence). The CDR3 protein is CASSRLEYNEQFF. The CDR3 DNA reads as TGTGCCAGCAGCCGACTTGAATACAATGAGCAGTTCTTC. Combining the CDR3 with reference TRBV7-9 and TRBJ2-1 gives the whole variable domain DTGVSQNPRHKITKRGQNVTFRCDPISEHNRLYWYRQTLGQGPEFLTYFQNEAQLEKSRLLSDRFSAERPKGSFSTLEIQRTEQGDSAMYLCASSRLEYNEQFFGPGTRLTVL.

In its sample, this clonotype was seen many times. V usage is TRBV5-1 and J usage is TRBJ2-3; 10 bases fit TRBD2. V lost 5 bases and J lost 5; bases outside the gene matches: 14. The CDR3 consists of 17 residues. Germline loops: CDR1 SGHRS, CDR2 YFSETQ. Here the CDR3 DNA reads TGCGCCAGCAGTCCCGGTGGAGCGGGGGGGCTTGGAGATACGCAGTATTTT. Translating it yields CASSPGGAGGLGDTQYF. Variable domain in full (rest from reference TRBV5-1 and TRBJ2-3): KAGVTQTPRYLIKTRGQQVTLSCSPISGHRSVSWYQQTPGQGLQFLFEYFSETQRNKGNFPGRFSGRQFSNSRSEMNVSTLELGDSALYLCASSPGGAGGLGDTQYFGPGTRLTVL.

This rearrangement joins TRBV3-1 to TRBJ1-1; TRBD1 is a possible D gene (6 bases). This CDR3 has 12 residues. Per the germline V gene, CDR1 is LGHDT and CDR2 is YNNKEL (reference sequence). Deletions cut 0 bases from V and 12 bases from J, with 11 bases between. Here the CDR3 DNA reads TGTGCCAGCAGCCAAGAGAACAGGGCAACTTTCTTT. It is translated as CASSQENRATFF.

As for this clonotype: Mismatch with germline at one junction end may stem from a read error. The chain couples TRBV7-7 to TRBJ2-2; D remains unclear. In germline, CDR1 is SSHAT, CDR2 FNYEAQ (reference sequence). This CDR3 region has 15 residues. CDR3 in DNA: TGTGCTAGCAGCTTAAGTCCACTCCTGGTCGGGGAGCTGTTTTTT. This gives the protein CASSLSPLLVGELFF. The variable domain in full, completed from reference TRBV7-7 and TRBJ2-2, reads GAGVSQSPRYKVTKRGQDVTLRCDPISSHATLYWYQQALGQGPEFLTYFNYEAQPDKSGLPSDRFSAERPEGSISTLTIQRTEQRDSAMYRCASSLSPLLVGELFFGEGSRLTVL.

There are a few counts of this clonotype. The chain couples TRBV12-3 or TRBV12-4 to TRBJ2-3, with a possible D match to TRBD1 (7 bases). The V and J ends lost 6 bases and 3 bases respectively, with 19 bases between them. This CDR3 is 16 amino acids long. The CDR3 sequence: CASRKRGQGGTDTQYF. The CDR3 DNA reads as TGTGCCAGCAGAAAGAGGGGGCAGGGGGGAACAGATACGCAGTATTTT.

This clonotype was counted at least ten times. V and J are TRBV12-3 or TRBV12-4 and TRBJ2-2, with a possible D match to TRBD1 (6 bases). The V end was cut by 4 bases, the J end by 6 bases, with 15 bases between. The CDR3 has 15 residues. CDR3 residues: CASSSTGKGAGELFF. In nucleotides, the CDR3 is TGTGCCAGCAGTTCCACAGGGAAGGGGGCCGGGGAGCTGTTTTTT.

The chain recombines TRBV7-6 with TRBJ2-7; 7 nucleotides align to TRBD2. Germline trimming cut 5 bases from V and 3 bases from J; bases unmatched to any gene: 7. The CDR3 has 14 residues. Germline lookup yields CDR1 SGHVS and CDR2 FNYEAQ. CDR3 coding DNA: TGTGCCAGCAGCGCCTCTAGCGGAGTCTACGAGCAGTACTTC. It encodes CASSASSGVYEQYF.

This clonotype was found many times. The chain links TRBV3-1 to TRBJ1-2; D not resolved. With 2 bases removed from V and 0 bases from J, the gap between germline ends came to 10 bases. CDR1 LGHDT and CDR2 YNNKEL come from the germline V gene (reference sequence). This CDR3 region has 15 residues. The DNA for the CDR3 is TGTGCCAGCAGCCAAAGGGATAGAGCTAACTATGGCTACACCTTC. It translates to CASSQRDRANYGYTF.

At least ten counts were recorded for this clonotype. The V call is TRBV20-1, the J call TRBJ1-1; no reliable D call. This CDR3 is 11 amino acids long. Trimming removed 2 bases at V and 10 bases at J, with 11 bases between. Germline CDR1 reads DFQATT; CDR2 reads SNEGSKA (reference sequence). The CDR3 bases are TGCAGTGCTAGATCTGCCGGGCTAGCTTTCTTT. Its translation is CSARSAGLAFF.

There are many counts of this clonotype. The chain links TRBV10-3 to TRBJ1-2; no firm D call. The germline gives CDR1 ENHRY, CDR2 SYGVKD. Trimming stripped 10 bases from V and 0 bases from J, with 9 bases between. The length of the CDR3 is 12 residues. In DNA, the CDR3 is TGTGCCACCAAAAGGGCTAACTATGGCTACACCTTC. Translating gives CATKRANYGYTF.

This clonotype came up many times. The V gene is TRBV7-2, the J gene TRBJ1-4; tentatively, D is TRBD1 (5 bases). The CDR3 totals 15 residues. V shed 5 bases and J shed 3 bases, with 13 bases lying between them. The germline gives CDR1 SGHTA, CDR2 FQGNSA. This chain's CDR3 is CASSLPGRSNEKLFF. The CDR3 DNA sequence: TGTGCCAGCAGCCTCCCAGGGAGGTCTAATGAAAAACTGTTTTTT.

The chain has TRBV29-1 and TRBJ1-1; 7 nucleotides line up with TRBD1. Germline V lookup: CDR1 SQVTM, CDR2 ANQGSEA. Trimming took 4 bases from V and 5 from J; bases not matched to a gene: 7. This CDR3 is built from 13 residues. The CDR3 DNA reads as TGCAGCGTTGCTGAGGGGGCGAGGACTGAAGCTTTCTTT. It is translated as CSVAEGARTEAFF.

On this clonotype itself: Since a much larger clone is just one base distant, this may be a read error. V usage is TRBV7-2 and J usage is TRBJ2-1, with 12 nucleotides matching TRBD2. CDR3 length equals 15 residues. Germline V gene lookup returns CDR1 SGHTA and CDR2 FQGNSA. CDR3 residues: CASSRLAGAYNKQFF. In DNA, the CDR3 is TGTGCCAGCAGTCGACTAGCGGGGGCATACAATAAGCAGTTCTTC.

This clonotype appeared many times. This rearrangement joins TRBV5-1 to TRBJ1-4; D gene ambiguous. The CDR3 covers 16 residues. The V end lost 4 bases, the J end lost 7 bases, and 20 bases lay between the germline ends. Germline V gives CDR1 SGHRS, CDR2 YFSETQ. The CDR3 loop reads CASSRRDGVNGEKLFF. The DNA of the CDR3 is TGCGCCAGCAGCCGGAGAGACGGTGTCAATGGTGAAAAACTGTTTTTT.

This clonotype was picked up many times. J is TRBJ2-5 and V is TRBV29-1; 7 nucleotides line up with TRBD2. This CDR3 spans 12 amino acids. Germline V gene sequence: CDR1 SQVTM, CDR2 ANQGSEA. The V and J ends lost 7 bases and 5 bases, in that order; junction bases with no gene match: 7. Written as DNA, the CDR3 is TGCAGCGGACAAAGGGAGGGGGAGACCCAGTACTTC. This encodes CSGQREGETQYF.

This clonotype has just a few counts. The V and J genes are TRBV7-2 and TRBJ2-5; the D gene is possibly TRBD2 (7 bases). With 1 base removed from V and 5 bases from J, the gap between germline ends came to 14 bases. The CDR3 has 15 residues. CDR1 is SGHTA, CDR2 FQGNSA, per germline. CDR3 coding DNA: TGTGCCAGCAGCTTAGTGGCGGGGGCGGGTGAGACCCAGTACTTC. This translates into CASSLVAGAGETQYF. Supplemented by reference TRBV7-2 and TRBJ2-5, the full variable domain reads GAGVSQSPSNKVTEKGKDVELRCDPISGHTALYWYRQSLGQGLEFLIYFQGNSAPDKSGLPSDRFSAERTGGSVSTLTIQRTQQEDSAVYLCASSLVAGAGETQYFGPGTRLLVL.

V is TRBV20-1 and J is TRBJ1-6, with 12 nucleotides matching TRBD1. After removal of 2 bases from V and 7 bases from J, the junction contained 15 bases not matched to a gene. CDR1 and CDR2 (germline): DFQATT, SNEGSKA (reference sequence). This CDR3 contains 19 residues. CDR3: CSARRSGTGGWVRNSPLHF. The CDR3 DNA sequence: TGCAGTGCTAGACGCTCGGGGACAGGGGGCTGGGTGAGGAATTCACCCCTCCACTTT.

This clonotype came up many times. V gene TRBV2 combines with J gene TRBJ2-3; 7 nucleotides match TRBD2. This CDR3 comprises 13 residues. Looked up from germline, CDR1 is SNHLY and CDR2 is FYNNEI. V lost 7 bases and J lost 2; bases outside the gene matches: 3. CDR3 region: CASKSGVTDTQYF. CDR3 sequence (DNA): TGTGCCAGCAAGAGCGGGGTCACAGATACGCAGTATTTT.

This clonotype was counted ten times or more. This chain joins TRBV7-2 and TRBJ2-7; tentative D call: TRBD1 (6 bases). The CDR3 extends over 15 amino acids. The V end lost 2 bases, the J end lost 2 bases, and 13 bases lay between the germline ends. Germline V lookup: CDR1 SGHTA, CDR2 FQGNSA. The DNA of the CDR3 is TGTGCCAGCAGCTTAACTAGACAGGAAACCTACGAGCAGTACTTC. Translated, it gives CASSLTRQETYEQYF.

Many counts were recorded for this clonotype. This chain connects TRBV5-1 to TRBJ1-2, with TRBD1 matching over 9 bases. Trimming cost V 4 bases and J 4 bases; bases outside gene matches: 17. CDR3 length equals 18 residues. Germline values: CDR1 SGHRS, CDR2 YFSETQ. CDR3 DNA sequence: TGCGCCAGCAGCCCTAAATATTCCTTGGGACAGGGCGGCTATGGCTACACCTTC. Translating gives CASSPKYSLGQGGYGYTF.

This clonotype was detected ten times or more. This sequence joins TRBV11-1 and TRBJ2-2, with 13 bases lining up with TRBD2. Germline loops: CDR1 SGHAT, CDR2 FQDESV (reference sequence). The CDR3 is made up of 21 amino acids. J gave up 0 bases and V 3 bases, and 13 bases lay outside the gene matches. CDR3 nucleotides: TGTGCCAGCAGCTTGACTCCAAGAACTAGCGGGGGGGCAACGAACACCGGGGAGCTGTTTTTT. This sequence encodes CASSLTPRTSGGATNTGELFF.

The gene calls are TRBV7-2 and TRBJ2-1; weak D call: TRBD2 (6 bases). The CDR3 runs 16 residues. The germline V and J ends were trimmed by 1 base and 10 bases, with 20 bases remaining between them. From germline, CDR1 is SGHTA and CDR2 FQGNSA. CDR3: CASSLDNGGGSGEQFF. Here the CDR3 DNA reads TGTGCCAGCAGCTTAGACAATGGGGGAGGCTCGGGGGAGCAGTTCTTC.